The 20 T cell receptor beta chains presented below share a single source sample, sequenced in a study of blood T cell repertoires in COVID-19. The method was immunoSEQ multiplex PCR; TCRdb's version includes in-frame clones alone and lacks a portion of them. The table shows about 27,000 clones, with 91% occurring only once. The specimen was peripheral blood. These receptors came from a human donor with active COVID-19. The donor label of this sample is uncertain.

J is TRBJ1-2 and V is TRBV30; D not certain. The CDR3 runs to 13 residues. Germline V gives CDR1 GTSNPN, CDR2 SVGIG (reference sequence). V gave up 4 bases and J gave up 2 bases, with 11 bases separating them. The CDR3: CAWTKTENYGYTF. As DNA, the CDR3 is TGTGCCTGGACAAAAACAGAGAACTATGGCTACACCTTC.

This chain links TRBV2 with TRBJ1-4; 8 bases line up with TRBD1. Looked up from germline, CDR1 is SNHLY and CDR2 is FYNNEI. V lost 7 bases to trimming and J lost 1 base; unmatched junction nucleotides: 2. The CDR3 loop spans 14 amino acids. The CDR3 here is CASNGQGTNEKLFF. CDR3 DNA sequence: TGTGCCAGCAACGGACAGGGAACTAATGAAAAACTGTTTTTT.

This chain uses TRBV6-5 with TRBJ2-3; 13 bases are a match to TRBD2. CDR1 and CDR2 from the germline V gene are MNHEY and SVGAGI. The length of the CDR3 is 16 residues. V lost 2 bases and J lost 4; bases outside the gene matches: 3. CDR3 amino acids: CASSYALAGGPDTQYF. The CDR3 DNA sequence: TGTGCCAGCAGTTACGCACTAGCGGGAGGGCCAGATACGCAGTATTTT.

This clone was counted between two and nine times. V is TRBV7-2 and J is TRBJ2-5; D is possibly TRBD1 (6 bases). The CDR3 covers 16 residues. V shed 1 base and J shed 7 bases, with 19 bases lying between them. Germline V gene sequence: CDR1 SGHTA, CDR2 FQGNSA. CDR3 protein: CASSLEPGSMGATQYF. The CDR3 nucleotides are TGTGCCAGCAGCTTAGAGCCCGGCTCGATGGGGGCGACCCAGTACTTC.

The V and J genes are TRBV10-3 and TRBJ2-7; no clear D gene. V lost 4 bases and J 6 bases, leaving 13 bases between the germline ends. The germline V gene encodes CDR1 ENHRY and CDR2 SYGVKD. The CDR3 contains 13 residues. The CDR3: CAISGSLSREQYF. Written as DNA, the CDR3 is TGTGCCATCAGTGGTTCTCTTTCCCGCGAGCAGTACTTC.

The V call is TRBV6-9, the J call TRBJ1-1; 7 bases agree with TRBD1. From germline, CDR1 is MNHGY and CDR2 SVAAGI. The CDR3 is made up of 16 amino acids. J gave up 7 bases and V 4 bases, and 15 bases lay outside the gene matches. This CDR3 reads CASSSQGGVLGFEAFF. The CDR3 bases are TGTGCCAGCAGTTCCCAGGGGGGAGTCCTGGGATTTGAAGCTTTCTTT.

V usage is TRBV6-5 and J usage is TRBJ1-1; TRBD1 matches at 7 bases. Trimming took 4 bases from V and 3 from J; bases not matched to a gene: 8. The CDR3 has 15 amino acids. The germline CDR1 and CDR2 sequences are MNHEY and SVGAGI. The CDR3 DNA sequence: TGTGCCAGCAGTTTGGGACAGCCTAGGGACACTGAAGCTTTCTTT. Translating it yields CASSLGQPRDTEAFF.

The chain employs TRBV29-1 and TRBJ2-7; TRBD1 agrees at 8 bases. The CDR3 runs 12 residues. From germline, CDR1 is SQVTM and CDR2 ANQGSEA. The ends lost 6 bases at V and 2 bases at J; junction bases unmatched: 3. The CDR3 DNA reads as TGCAGCGTCTCGACAGGGGCCTACGAGCAGTACTTC. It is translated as CSVSTGAYEQYF.

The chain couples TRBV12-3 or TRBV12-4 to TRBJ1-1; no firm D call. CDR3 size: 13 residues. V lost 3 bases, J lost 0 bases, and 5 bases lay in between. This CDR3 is CASSLGLNTEAFF. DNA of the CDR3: TGTGCCAGCAGTTTGGGCTTGAACACTGAAGCTTTCTTT.

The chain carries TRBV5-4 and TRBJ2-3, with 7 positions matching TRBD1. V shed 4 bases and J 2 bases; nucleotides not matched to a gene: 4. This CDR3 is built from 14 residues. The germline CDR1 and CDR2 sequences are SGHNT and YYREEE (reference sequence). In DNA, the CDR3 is TGTGCCAGCAGCCCACAGGGGATCACAGATACGCAGTATTTT. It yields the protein CASSPQGITDTQYF.

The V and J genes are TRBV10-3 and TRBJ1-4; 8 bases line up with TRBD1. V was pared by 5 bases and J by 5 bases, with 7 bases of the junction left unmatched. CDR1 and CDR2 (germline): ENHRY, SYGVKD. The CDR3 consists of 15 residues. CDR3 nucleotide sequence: TGTGCCATCAGTCAAAGGGGGACAGGCAATGAAAAACTGTTTTTT. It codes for CAISQRGTGNEKLFF.

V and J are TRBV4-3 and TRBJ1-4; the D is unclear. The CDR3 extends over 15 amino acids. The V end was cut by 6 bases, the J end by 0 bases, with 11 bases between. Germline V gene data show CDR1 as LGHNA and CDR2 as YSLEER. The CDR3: CASSNTASTNEKLFF. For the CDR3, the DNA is TGCGCCAGCAGTAATACAGCATCAACTAATGAAAAACTGTTTTTT.

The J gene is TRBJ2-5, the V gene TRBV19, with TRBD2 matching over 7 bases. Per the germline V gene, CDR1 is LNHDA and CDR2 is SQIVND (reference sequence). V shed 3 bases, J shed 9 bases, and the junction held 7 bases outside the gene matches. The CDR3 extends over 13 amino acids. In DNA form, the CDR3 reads TGTGCCAGTAGTATGAGGACCCGGGGGGCCCAGTACTTC. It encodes CASSMRTRGAQYF.

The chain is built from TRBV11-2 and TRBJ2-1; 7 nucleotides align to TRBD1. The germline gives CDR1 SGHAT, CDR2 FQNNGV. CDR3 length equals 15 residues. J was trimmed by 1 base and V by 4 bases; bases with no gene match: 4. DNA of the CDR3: TGTGCCAGCAGCTACGACAGGGCGTCCTACAATGAGCAGTTCTTC. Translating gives CASSYDRASYNEQFF. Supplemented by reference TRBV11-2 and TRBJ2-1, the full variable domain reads EAGVAQSPRYKIIEKRQSVAFWCNPISGHATLYWYQQILGQGPKLLIQFQNNGVVDDSQLPKDRFSAERLKGVDSTLKIQPAKLEDSAVYLCASSYDRASYNEQFFGPGTRLTVL.

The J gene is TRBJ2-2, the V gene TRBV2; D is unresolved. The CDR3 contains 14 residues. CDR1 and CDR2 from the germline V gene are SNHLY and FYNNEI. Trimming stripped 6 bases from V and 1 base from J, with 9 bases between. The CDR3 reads CASRSTENTGELFF. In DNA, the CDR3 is TGTGCCAGCAGGTCCACTGAGAACACCGGGGAGCTGTTTTTT. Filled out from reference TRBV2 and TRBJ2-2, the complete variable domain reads EPEVTQTPSHQVTQMGQEVILRCVPISNHLYFYWYRQILGQKVEFLVSFYNNEISEKSEIFDDQFSVERPDGSNFTLKIRSTKLEDSAMYFCASRSTENTGELFFGEGSRLTVL.

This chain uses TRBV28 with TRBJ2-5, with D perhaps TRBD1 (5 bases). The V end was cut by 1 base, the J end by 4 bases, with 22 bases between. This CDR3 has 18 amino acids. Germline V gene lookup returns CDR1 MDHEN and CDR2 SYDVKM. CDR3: CASSLSLTVEEKRETQYF. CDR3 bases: TGTGCCAGCAGTTTATCCCTGACAGTCGAGGAAAAAAGAGAGACCCAGTACTTC.

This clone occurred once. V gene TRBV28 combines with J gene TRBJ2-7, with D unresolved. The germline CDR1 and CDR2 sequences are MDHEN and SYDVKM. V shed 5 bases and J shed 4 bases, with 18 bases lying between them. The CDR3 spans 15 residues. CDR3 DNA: TGTGCCAGCAGTCGTCCCGGGTCCCTTATTTACGAGCAGTACTTC. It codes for CASSRPGSLIYEQYF.

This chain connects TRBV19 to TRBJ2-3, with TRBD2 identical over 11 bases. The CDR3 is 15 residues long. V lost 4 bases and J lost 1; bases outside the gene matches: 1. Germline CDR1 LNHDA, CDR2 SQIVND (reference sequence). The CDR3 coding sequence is TGTGCCAGTAGTAGTAGCGGGAGGGGCACAGATACGCAGTATTTT. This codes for CASSSSGRGTDTQYF.

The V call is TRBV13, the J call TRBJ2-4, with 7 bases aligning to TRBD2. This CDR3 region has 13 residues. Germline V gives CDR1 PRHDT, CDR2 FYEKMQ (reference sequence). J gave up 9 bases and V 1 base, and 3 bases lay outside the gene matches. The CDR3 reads CASSLVASGIQYF. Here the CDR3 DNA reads TGTGCCAGCAGCTTAGTAGCTAGCGGCATTCAGTACTTC.

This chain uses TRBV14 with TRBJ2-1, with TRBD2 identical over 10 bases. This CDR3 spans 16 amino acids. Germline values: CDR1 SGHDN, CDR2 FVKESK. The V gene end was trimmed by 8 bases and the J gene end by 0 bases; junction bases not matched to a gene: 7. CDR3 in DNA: TGTGCCAGCTCACCTAGCGGGGGACGCTCCTACAATGAGCAGTTCTTC. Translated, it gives CASSPSGGRSYNEQFF.